Each of the 20 T cell receptor beta chains below was sequenced from the same sample in a study of T cell responses to AZD1222 COVID-19 vaccine. Some clones are missing from TCRdb's copy, which holds only in-frame ones; the method was immunoSEQ multiplex PCR. The sample records about 63,000 clones, around 86% being singletons. Sequences were derived from peripheral blood, sampled on day 0 of AZD1222 vaccination. These receptors were collected from an adult in good health.

V and J are TRBV29-1 and TRBJ1-4; maybe TRBD1 (5 bases). Germline V lookup: CDR1 SQVTM, CDR2 ANQGSEA. Between the trimmed V and J ends, which lost 4 bases and 8 bases, there was a span of 17 bases. The CDR3 is made up of 14 amino acids. The CDR3 sequence is CSVAGAGKGEKLFF. The CDR3 DNA follows: TGCAGCGTTGCTGGGGCAGGGAAGGGGGAAAAACTGTTTTTT.

The chain couples TRBV19 to TRBJ2-2, with a weak D call TRBD1 (6 bases). This CDR3 is 15 amino acids long. The V end was cut by 0 bases, the J end by 4 bases, with 9 bases between. Germline V gene data show CDR1 as LNHDA and CDR2 as SQIVND (reference sequence). CDR3 nucleotides: TGTGCCAGTAGTATAGATTTGGGGGCCACCGGGGAGCTGTTTTTT. This translates into CASSIDLGATGELFF.

V usage is TRBV19 and J usage is TRBJ1-1; 7 bases fit TRBD1. Losses at the gene ends were 5 bases for V and 0 bases for J; bases not matched to a gene: 3. The CDR3 sequence is 14 residues long. CDR1 LNHDA and CDR2 SQIVND come from the germline V gene (reference sequence). CDR3 in DNA: TGTGCCAGTAGTCCGACAGGGATGAACACTGAAGCTTTCTTT. Protein: CASSPTGMNTEAFF.

The chain is built from TRBV24-1 and TRBJ2-3, with unresolved D. CDR1 and CDR2 (germline): KGHDR, SFDVKD. The CDR3 sequence is 11 residues long. V lost 7 bases and J 7 bases, leaving 8 bases between the germline ends. The CDR3 DNA follows: TGTGCCACCAGCGTGCGGAATACGCAGTATTTT. It is translated as CATSVRNTQYF.

The chain couples TRBV30 to TRBJ1-1; D is perhaps TRBD1 (5 bases). Trimming removed 0 bases at V and 3 bases at J, with 11 bases between. CDR1 is GTSNPN, CDR2 SVGIG, per germline (reference sequence). The CDR3 is 14 amino acids. CDR3 nucleotide sequence: TGTGCCTGGAGTGTCTTGGGACTCGACACTGAAGCTTTCTTT. Amino acids: CAWSVLGLDTEAFF.

V gene TRBV5-1 combines with J gene TRBJ1-1; a weak D match, TRBD1 (5 bases). Trimming removed 7 bases at V and 5 bases at J, with 15 bases between. Germline CDR1 and CDR2: SGHRS and YFSETQ. The CDR3 contains 13 residues. The CDR3 DNA sequence: TGCGCCAGCCGGGGGGATATGGTTACTGAAGCTTTCTTT. Amino acids: CASRGDMVTEAFF.

This chain uses TRBV25-1 with TRBJ1-6; D perhaps matches TRBD1 (6 bases). V gave up 3 bases and J gave up 3 bases, with 12 bases separating them. CDR3 length equals 16 residues. Germline V gene data show CDR1 as MGHDK and CDR2 as SYGVNS. The DNA of the CDR3 is TGTGCCAGCAGTGACACAGGGCGGGGCTATAATTCACCCCTCCACTTT. Its translation: CASSDTGRGYNSPLHF.

The chain links TRBV3-1 (or the pseudogene TRBV3-2) to TRBJ1-5, with TRBD1 matching over 7 bases. Germline values: CDR1 LGHDT, CDR2 YNNKEL (reference sequence). J was trimmed by 11 bases and V by 3 bases; bases with no gene match: 10. CDR3 length equals 14 residues. The CDR3 loop is CASSQTGLGATQHF. CDR3 nucleotides: TGTGCCAGCAGCCAGACAGGGTTAGGGGCGACCCAGCATTTT.

V is TRBV9 and J is TRBJ1-2, with TRBD1 as a possible D gene (5 bases). V gave up 0 bases and J gave up 7 bases, with 16 bases separating them. Germline V CDR1 and CDR2: SGDLS, YYNGEE. The CDR3 has 15 residues. CDR3 residues: CASSVAFKGSSGYTF. CDR3 DNA sequence: TGTGCCAGCAGCGTAGCGTTTAAGGGGTCGAGTGGCTACACCTTC. The full variable domain, completed using reference TRBV9 and TRBJ1-2, is DSGVTQTPKHLITATGQRVTLRCSPRSGDLSVYWYQQSLDQGLQFLIQYYNGEERAKGNILERFSAQQFPDLHSELNLSSLELGDSALYFCASSVAFKGSSGYTFGSGTRLTVV.

This chain links TRBV15 with TRBJ1-2, with D perhaps TRBD1 (5 bases). The CDR3 has 15 amino acids. Per germline, CDR1 LNHNV and CDR2 YYDKDF (reference sequence). V lost 0 bases to trimming and J lost 3 bases, with 11 bases between them. CDR3 sequence reads: CATSRDTTEHYGYTF. CDR3 DNA: TGTGCCACCAGCAGAGATACGACAGAGCACTATGGCTACACCTTC.

This clone was picked up one time. The chain couples TRBV6-5 to TRBJ2-1; D unresolved. The CDR3 length is 13 residues. Germline CDR1 is MNHEY and CDR2 is SVGAGI. The V and J ends lost 2 bases and 5 bases respectively, with 7 bases between them. CDR3 DNA sequence: TGTGCCAGCAGTTACAGGGCAGACAATGAGCAGTTCTTC. This gives the protein CASSYRADNEQFF.

This chain connects TRBV29-1 to TRBJ1-2; 7 bases align to TRBD1. This CDR3 spans 14 amino acids. Germline lookup yields CDR1 SQVTM and CDR2 ANQGSEA. With 1 base clipped from V and 7 bases from J, the junction kept 9 bases outside the gene matches. DNA for the CDR3: TGCAGCGTTGAAGGGGGGGGACAGAGGACTGGCTACACCTTC. This encodes CSVEGGGQRTGYTF.

This rearrangement joins TRBV5-1 to TRBJ2-7; perhaps TRBD1 as D (6 bases). Looked up from germline, CDR1 is SGHRS and CDR2 is YFSETQ. The CDR3 is 15 amino acids. V lost 1 base, J lost 6 bases, and 17 bases lay in between. The CDR3 here is CASSLLRQGQSEQYF. Written as DNA, the CDR3 is TGCGCCAGCAGCTTGTTACGGCAGGGACAAAGCGAGCAGTACTTC.

This clone was observed a handful of times. This chain joins TRBV6-5 and TRBJ2-1; perhaps TRBD1 as D (6 bases). Trimming took off 0 bases at V and 6 bases at J, with 15 bases between the two ends. The V gene's germline CDR1 is MNHEY and CDR2 SVGAGI. The CDR3 runs to 16 residues. The CDR3 region is CASSYSSWGPVNEQFF. DNA of the CDR3: TGTGCCAGCAGTTACTCGAGCTGGGGGCCTGTCAATGAGCAGTTCTTC.

The chain recombines TRBV5-8 with TRBJ1-6; D might be TRBD1 (5 bases). Germline CDR1 is SGHTS and CDR2 is YDEGEE. Trimming shortened V by 1 base and J by 9 bases, and 14 bases separated the two germline ends. The CDR3 is made up of 15 amino acids. The chain's CDR3 is CASSLKTGFSSPLHF. The CDR3 coding sequence is TGTGCCAGCAGCTTGAAAACAGGTTTTTCTTCACCCCTCCACTTT.

This clone was found a few times. The rearrangement links TRBV3-1 (or the pseudogene TRBV3-2) to TRBJ2-2, with D uncertain. Germline V lookup: CDR1 LGHDT, CDR2 YNNKEL (reference sequence). V was trimmed by 4 bases and J by 6 bases, leaving 15 bases between them. There are 15 residues in the CDR3. The CDR3 bases are TGTGCCAGCAGCCTACGGCGAGATGGGCCCGGGGAGCTGTTTTTT. This translates into CASSLRRDGPGELFF.

V gene TRBV6-5 combines with J gene TRBJ2-7; D gene uncertain. CDR3 length: 13 residues. From germline, CDR1 is MNHEY and CDR2 SVGAGI. V was pared by 2 bases and J by 6 bases, with 11 bases between. This CDR3 reads CASSYGGNREQYF. CDR3 nucleotides: TGTGCCAGCAGTTACGGTGGGAACCGCGAGCAGTACTTC.

The chain uses TRBV20-1 and TRBJ2-7; D perhaps matches TRBD1 (7 bases). Trimming removed 3 bases from V and 7 bases from J, with 19 bases in between. The CDR3 extends over 14 amino acids. Per germline, CDR1 DFQATT and CDR2 SNEGSKA (reference sequence). In DNA, the CDR3 is TGCAGTGCTAGTGATCCAGGGGGGTTTGGAGAGCAGTACTTC. Amino acids: CSASDPGGFGEQYF.

The V gene is TRBV19, the J gene TRBJ2-3; 8 bases are a match to TRBD1. Per germline, CDR1 LNHDA and CDR2 SQIVND (reference sequence). V lost 7 bases, J lost 2 bases, and 11 bases stayed unmatched. The CDR3 is 16 amino acids. In DNA form, the CDR3 reads TGTGCCAGTAACCAACACGGACAGGGCCTCACAGATACGCAGTATTTT. It translates to CASNQHGQGLTDTQYF. The whole variable domain, filled in from reference TRBV19 and TRBJ2-3, reads DGGITQSPKYLFRKEGQNVTLSCEQNLNHDAMYWYRQDPGQGLRLIYYSQIVNDFQKGDIAEGYSVSREKKESFPLTVTSAQKNPTAFYLCASNQHGQGLTDTQYFGPGTRLTVL.

The gene calls are TRBV9 and TRBJ2-1; D may correspond to TRBD1 or TRBD2 (6 bases each). CDR1 and CDR2 from the germline V gene are SGDLS and YYNGEE. Trimming took 0 bases from V and 8 from J, leaving 9 bases between them. The CDR3 consists of 13 residues. The CDR3 region is CASSVDRDYEQFF. CDR3 sequence (DNA): TGTGCCAGCAGCGTAGACAGGGACTATGAGCAGTTCTTC.